These 4 T cell receptor beta chains originate from one sample sequenced in a study of blood T cells in healthy people across ages. Together with a sample-barcoded 5' primer, a J-beta primer mix was included in a second PCR lasting about 6 to 11 cycles. TCRdb reprocessed the 5' RACE reads via MiXCR and lists one record per CDR3 protein. The sample includes roughly 2 million distinct CDR3 sequences, 49% of them seen just once. Sequencing was performed on blood. The receptors stem from a woman aged 40 to 50 in good health.

This clonotype was detected a few times. The V gene is TRBV11-2, the J gene TRBJ2-7, with D tentatively TRBD1 or TRBD2 (7 bases each). V shed 1 base and J shed 4 bases, with 23 bases lying between them. CDR3 size: 18 residues. The germline gives CDR1 SGHAT, CDR2 FQNNGV. The CDR3 DNA follows: TGTGCCAGCAGCTTAGGGTCATCAGGGGGGGCCAATATATACGAGCAGTACTTC. This translates into CASSLGSSGGANIYEQYF.

This chain connects TRBV28 to TRBJ1-2; D unclear. CDR1 and CDR2 (germline): MDHEN, SYDVKM. The germline V and J ends were trimmed by 10 bases and 6 bases, with 18 bases remaining between them. The CDR3 covers 13 residues. The CDR3 bases are TGTGCCATCAACAGCCCACCTAATCATGGCTACACCTTC. Translating it yields CAINSPPNHGYTF.

A few counts support this clonotype. V gene TRBV6-6 combines with J gene TRBJ2-3, with 7 positions matching TRBD1. This CDR3 comprises 17 residues. V shed 4 bases, J shed 7 bases, and the junction held 17 bases outside the gene matches. The germline CDR1 and CDR2 sequences are MNHNY and SVGAGI (reference sequence). The CDR3 here is CASSSELRDRRQNTQYF. CDR3 DNA sequence: TGTGCCAGCAGTTCAGAGCTCCGGGACAGACGACAGAATACGCAGTATTTT.

In its sample, this clonotype was seen once. The chain carries TRBV9 and TRBJ1-2; D is ambiguous. V lost 3 bases and J 3 bases, leaving 15 bases between the germline ends. Germline CDR1 reads SGDLS; CDR2 reads YYNGEE. The CDR3 is made up of 15 amino acids. CDR3 sequence: CASSGVTPKDYGYTF. The CDR3 DNA reads TGTGCCAGCAGCGGCGTGACCCCAAAGGACTATGGCTACACCTTC.